This T cell receptor (beta chain) emerged from a study of shared clonotypes between healthy human individuals. This clone was found once. The germline CDR1 and CDR2 sequences are GTSNPN and SVGIG (reference sequence). Trimming removed 5 bases from V and 4 bases from J, with 16 bases in between. The CDR3 has 14 amino acids. The run depth of the assay was deep. The table came from immunoSEQ multiplex PCR; TCRdb's copy has only in-frame clones and leaves some out. The table records some 2,500,000 clones, 85% to 95% of them present only once. The sample consisted of naive CD4+ T cells from PBMCs. This sample's subset: CD45RA+ positively selected. This clonotype was sampled from a man between 18 and 35 years old in good health. Some clones in this sample may be carry-over from other donors' samples. This chain joins TRBV30 and TRBJ2-3; a possible D gene is TRBD2 (7 bases). Here the CDR3 reads CAWGGGGSSDTQYF. CDR3 bases: TGTGCCTGGGGGGGAGGGGGATCATCAGATACGCAGTATTTT.